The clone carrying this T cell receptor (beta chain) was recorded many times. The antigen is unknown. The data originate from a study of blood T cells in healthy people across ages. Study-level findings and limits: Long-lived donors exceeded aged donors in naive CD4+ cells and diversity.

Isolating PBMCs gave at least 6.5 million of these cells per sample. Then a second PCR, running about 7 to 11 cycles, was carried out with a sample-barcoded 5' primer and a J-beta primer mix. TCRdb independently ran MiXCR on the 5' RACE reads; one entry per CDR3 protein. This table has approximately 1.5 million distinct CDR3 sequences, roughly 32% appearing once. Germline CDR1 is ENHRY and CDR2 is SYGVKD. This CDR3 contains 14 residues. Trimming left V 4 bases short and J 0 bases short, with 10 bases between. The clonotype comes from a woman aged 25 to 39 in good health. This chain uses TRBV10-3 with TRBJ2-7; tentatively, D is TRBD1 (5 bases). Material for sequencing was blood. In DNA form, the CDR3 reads TGTGCCATCAGTGTTAGACAGAGCTCCTACGAGCAGTACTTC. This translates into CAISVRQSSYEQYF.